This T cell receptor (beta chain) was obtained from a study of T cell responses to AZD1222 COVID-19 vaccine. Overall study: Second-dose intervals of approximately 4 or approximately 12 weeks were pooled. Study-level findings and limits: Spike-specific TCR repertoires showed rising breadth and depth after two AZD1222 doses.

Generated by immunoSEQ multiplex PCR, the TCRdb table keeps only in-frame clones and is missing some. In the table there are around 90,000 clones, roughly 88% of which are singletons. Germline loops: CDR1 MGHRA, CDR2 YSYEKL. V lost 1 base, J lost 8 bases, and 8 bases stayed unmatched. This CDR3 comprises 17 residues. Of note for this clone: Its antigen is as yet unknown.

This clonotype was obtained from an adult in good health. This chain joins TRBV4-1 and TRBJ2-1; TRBD2 agrees at 13 bases. Source: peripheral blood, taken on day 0 of AZD1222 vaccination. CDR3 region: CASSQVWTSGGLYEQFF. DNA for the CDR3: TGCGCCAGCAGCCAAGTTTGGACTAGCGGGGGATTATATGAGCAGTTCTTC.